The next 23 T cell receptor beta chains were all read from a single sample in a study of cytomegalovirus exposure and HLA in healthy donors (TCRdb year 2017). Libraries were prepared through the immunoSEQ multiplex PCR assay. A mixture of 60 forward primers for TCR Vbeta segments and 13 reverse primers for TCR Jbeta segments was used in the multiplex PCR. The immuneACCESS repertoire file appears here via TCRdb, limited to in-frame rearrangements. These files lack a portion of the clones; in checked studies, under half of the deficit traces to unresolved V genes, and the cause of the others is not known. This sample gives about 140,000 clones in total; around 80% of them show up just once. In total, the top ten clones hold around 2% of the sample. Sequenced sample: PBMCs. These receptors came from a man aged 25-45 years in good health and CMV-seronegative.

In this sample, this clone turned up once. This chain uses TRBV5-1 with TRBJ1-2; 7 bases map to TRBD1. Germline V CDR1 and CDR2: SGHRS, YFSETQ. The J segment lost 7 bases and the V segment lost 2 bases, leaving 5 bases of the junction unmatched. This CDR3 has 13 residues. The CDR3 protein is CASSFDRASGYTF. In DNA form, the CDR3 reads TGCGCCAGCAGCTTCGACAGGGCAAGTGGCTACACCTTC.

The J gene is TRBJ1-2, the V gene TRBV7-8, with 8 bases identical to TRBD1. The V gene's germline CDR1 is SGHVS and CDR2 FQNEAQ. V lost 5 bases and J lost 3; bases outside the gene matches: 2. CDR3 length: 13 amino acids. This CDR3 is CASSQGQDYGYTF. CDR3 nucleotides: TGTGCCAGCAGCCAGGGACAGGACTATGGCTACACCTTC.

V and J are TRBV27 and TRBJ1-5, with 7 bases matching TRBD1. Germline lookup yields CDR1 MNHEY and CDR2 SMNVEV (reference sequence). This CDR3 spans 15 amino acids. V trimming: 2 bases; J trimming: 2 bases; junction bases outside the gene matches: 3. Written as DNA, the CDR3 is TGTGCCAGCAGTTTAATAGGGGGCGGCAATCAGCCCCAGCATTTT. It specifies CASSLIGGGNQPQHF.

This clone was seen once. The chain couples TRBV29-1 to TRBJ2-5, with 10 bases aligning to TRBD2. The V and J ends lost 7 bases and 4 bases, in that order; junction bases with no gene match: 9. Germline CDR1 and CDR2: SQVTM and ANQGSEA. The CDR3 totals 14 residues. CDR3 in DNA: TGCAGCGGAAGAACTAGCGGGATGGGAGAGACCCAGTACTTC. Amino acids: CSGRTSGMGETQYF.

The chain combines TRBV9 with TRBJ1-6, with TRBD1 matching 8 bases. CDR1 is SGDLS and CDR2 is YYNGEE in the germline V gene. The CDR3 contains 15 residues. Trimming at V came to 1 base and at J to 8 bases, leaving 5 bases not matched to a gene. The DNA of the CDR3 is TGTGCCAGCAGCGTACGACAGGGGTCGGATTCACCCCTCCACTTT. Its protein product is CASSVRQGSDSPLHF.

The chain combines TRBV5-1 with TRBJ1-4; a possible D gene is TRBD1 (5 bases). The CDR3 consists of 14 residues. V gave up 1 base and J gave up 4 bases, with 8 bases separating them. The germline CDR1 and CDR2 sequences are SGHRS and YFSETQ. This chain's CDR3 is CASSLSGYNEKLFF. CDR3 nucleotides: TGCGCCAGCAGCTTGTCAGGGTATAATGAAAAACTGTTTTTT.

This clone was counted a single time. This chain joins TRBV5-4 and TRBJ1-2, with 9 bases that match TRBD1. Trimming at V came to 4 bases and at J to 8 bases, leaving 12 bases not matched to a gene. The CDR3 has 15 amino acids. CDR1 is SGHNT and CDR2 is YYREEE in the germline V gene (reference sequence). Here the CDR3 reads CASSATMGQGNGYTF. CDR3 DNA sequence: TGTGCCAGCAGCGCAACGATGGGACAGGGAAACGGCTACACCTTC.

The chain links TRBV5-4 to TRBJ2-3; 7 bases match TRBD1. CDR1 is SGHNT, CDR2 YYREEE, per germline (reference sequence). V was clipped by 4 bases and J by 6 bases; unmatched bases: 8. The CDR3 has 14 amino acids. The CDR3 reads CASSAPGTDDTQYF. Here the CDR3 DNA reads TGTGCCAGCAGCGCCCCCGGGACAGACGATACGCAGTATTTT.

The gene calls are TRBV11-2 and TRBJ2-2, with TRBD2 matching over 9 bases. Germline lookup yields CDR1 SGHAT and CDR2 FQNNGV. Unmatched junction bases numbered 10, after V lost 6 bases and J lost 8 bases. The CDR3 consists of 15 residues. As DNA, the CDR3 is TGTGCCAGCAGACCCGCGGCGGGGGGGTGGGGGGAGCTGTTTTTT. Amino acids: CASRPAAGGWGELFF.

The chain carries TRBV5-1 and TRBJ2-2; D call uncertain. Between the trimmed V and J ends, which lost 7 bases and 1 base, there was a span of 14 bases. CDR1 and CDR2 (germline): SGHRS, YFSETQ. The CDR3 is 15 amino acids. The CDR3 sequence: CASSVDQVNTGELFF. The CDR3 nucleotides read TGCGCCAGCTCGGTCGACCAGGTGAACACCGGGGAGCTGTTTTTT.

The rearrangement uses TRBV5-1 and TRBJ2-7, with 8 bases fitting TRBD1. Germline trimming cut 4 bases from V and 5 bases from J; bases unmatched to any gene: 11. Looked up from germline, CDR1 is SGHRS and CDR2 is YFSETQ. CDR3 length: 15 amino acids. The chain's CDR3 is CASSLGSAGGDEQYF. As DNA, the CDR3 is TGCGCCAGCAGCCTGGGGTCGGCAGGGGGCGACGAGCAGTACTTC.

The chain uses TRBV6-5 and TRBJ2-1; D perhaps matches TRBD2 (5 bases). In germline, CDR1 is MNHEY, CDR2 SVGAGI. CDR3 length: 14 amino acids. Trimming took off 4 bases at V and 1 base at J, with 8 bases between the two ends. The CDR3 DNA follows: TGTGCCAGCAGTTCCGGGATATCCTACAATGAGCAGTTCTTC. Translating it yields CASSSGISYNEQFF.

The chain is built from TRBV6-5 and TRBJ2-1; 9 nucleotides agree with TRBD1. The V gene's germline CDR1 is MNHEY and CDR2 SVGAGI. The CDR3 totals 16 residues. V shed 4 bases and J 5 bases; nucleotides not matched to a gene: 9. The CDR3 DNA follows: TGTGCCAGCAGTTGGGGGAACCGGGACAGGGACAATGAGCAGTTCTTC. It yields the protein CASSWGNRDRDNEQFF.

The chain couples TRBV4-2 to TRBJ2-7; 11 positions match TRBD2. Per the germline V gene, CDR1 is LGHNA and CDR2 is YNFKEQ. There are 15 residues in the CDR3. V gave up 4 bases and J gave up 1 base; unmatched junction bases: 3. CDR3 sequence: CASSLVAGGSYEQYF. Here the CDR3 DNA reads TGTGCCAGCAGCCTCGTAGCGGGGGGGTCCTACGAGCAGTACTTC.

The CDR3 DNA reads TGTGCCAGCAGATTCGCGGGATCAGGGGAGCTGTTTTTT. It yields the protein CASRFAGSGELFF. This rearrangement joins TRBV7-3 to TRBJ2-2, with D possibly TRBD2 on 6 matching bases. The CDR3 sequence is 13 residues long. Germline V CDR1 and CDR2: SGHTA, FQGTGA. V was trimmed by 6 bases and J by 8 bases, leaving 13 bases between them.

This clone appeared a single time. V usage is TRBV19 and J usage is TRBJ1-1; 8 nucleotides agree with TRBD1. The ends lost 5 bases at V and 2 bases at J; junction bases unmatched: 7. Germline V gene lookup returns CDR1 LNHDA and CDR2 SQIVND (reference sequence). The CDR3 is 15 amino acids. CDR3 bases: TGTGCCAGTAGTCCACCGGGACAGGAAAACACTGAAGCTTTCTTT. Amino acids: CASSPPGQENTEAFF.

The V and J genes are TRBV6-5 and TRBJ2-7, with TRBD1 identical over 9 bases. This CDR3 spans 15 amino acids. The trim removed 4 bases at V and 4 bases at J, leaving 8 bases unmatched. Germline V gene lookup returns CDR1 MNHEY and CDR2 SVGAGI. The CDR3 sequence is CASSSYRDREYEQYF. Here the CDR3 DNA reads TGTGCCAGCAGTTCATACCGGGACAGGGAGTACGAGCAGTACTTC.

The chain carries TRBV9 and TRBJ2-3, with D perhaps TRBD2 (7 bases). Germline CDR1 and CDR2: SGDLS and YYNGEE. V gave up 5 bases and J gave up 2 bases, with 18 bases separating them. The CDR3 totals 16 residues. The CDR3 protein is CASRRGASGDTDTQYF. In DNA form, the CDR3 reads TGTGCCAGCAGACGGGGGGCTAGCGGAGACACAGATACGCAGTATTTT.

This clone was detected only once. This chain joins TRBV7-9 and TRBJ2-6; D perhaps matches TRBD1 (5 bases). The CDR3 spans 14 residues. V gave up 6 bases and J gave up 1 base, with 7 bases separating them. CDR1 and CDR2 from the germline V gene are SEHNR and FQNEAQ (reference sequence). The CDR3 nucleotides are TGTGCCAGCAGTCCAGGGTCTGGGGCCAACGTCCTGACTTTC. This encodes CASSPGSGANVLTF.

J is TRBJ2-7 and V is TRBV2; TRBD2 agrees at 9 bases. Trimming cost V 1 base and J 4 bases; bases outside gene matches: 8. Germline CDR1 is SNHLY and CDR2 is FYNNEI. The CDR3 runs 16 residues. DNA of the CDR3: TGTGCCAGCAGTGAAGGGGGCGGGAGGGCCGGATACGAGCAGTACTTC. Translated: CASSEGGGRAGYEQYF. The complete variable domain, with remaining parts taken from reference TRBV2 and TRBJ2-7, reads EPEVTQTPSHQVTQMGQEVILRCVPISNHLYFYWYRQILGQKVEFLVSFYNNEISEKSEIFDDQFSVERPDGSNFTLKIRSTKLEDSAMYFCASSEGGGRAGYEQYFGPGTRLTVT.

The chain joins TRBV2 to TRBJ2-3, with 11 bases identical to TRBD2. Germline V gene lookup returns CDR1 SNHLY and CDR2 FYNNEI. CDR3 length equals 14 residues. V lost 7 bases and J lost 3; bases outside the gene matches: 3. For the CDR3, the DNA is TGTGCCAGCAAAACTAGCGGGGGAACAGATACGCAGTATTTT. Translating it yields CASKTSGGTDTQYF.

The gene calls are TRBV6-1 and TRBJ2-7; D might be TRBD2 (5 bases). This CDR3 spans 20 amino acids. The germline V gene encodes CDR1 MNHNS and CDR2 SASEGT. V was trimmed by 2 bases and J by 1 base, leaving 27 bases between them. CDR3 bases: TGTGCCAGCAGTGAACCAAACCCTTTTTTCGAGGGCAGAGCTTCCTACGAGCAGTACTTC. It specifies CASSEPNPFFEGRASYEQYF.

V gene TRBV5-1 combines with J gene TRBJ2-7; 8 bases agree with TRBD2. The J segment lost 4 bases and the V segment lost 4 bases, leaving 7 bases of the junction unmatched. Germline values: CDR1 SGHRS, CDR2 YFSETQ. This CDR3 contains 14 residues. The CDR3, as DNA: TGCGCCAGCAGCGGCACGGGACTAGAGTACGAGCAGTACTTC. The encoded protein is CASSGTGLEYEQYF.